Shown below are 30 T cell receptor beta chains from a single sample sequenced in a study of shared clonotypes between healthy human individuals. Profiled with immunoSEQ multiplex PCR; TCRdb holds only in-frame clones, not every one. The table shows around 2.1 million clones, with about 92% occurring only once. Naive CD8 isolation took CD45RO-negative cells positively selected for CCR7 and excluded terminally differentiated effector memory CD45RA+ cells. Sequencing used naive CD8+ T cells from PBMCs. These TCRs come from a man aged 18-30 years in good health. Some clones in this sample may be carry-over from other donors' samples.

This chain links TRBV14 with TRBJ2-2, with D unclear. Germline V gene sequence: CDR1 SGHDN, CDR2 FVKESK. The CDR3 has 14 amino acids. Between the trimmed V and J ends, which lost 0 bases and 6 bases, there was a span of 8 bases. The CDR3 DNA follows: TGTGCCAGCAGCCAAGAATTTTCGGCCGGGGAGCTGTTTTTT. This translates into CASSQEFSAGELFF.

CDR3 in amino acids: CASSASPGDGYTF. The CDR3 region has the DNA TGTGCCAGCAGCGCATCGCCGGGGGATGGCTACACCTTC. The rearrangement joins TRBV27 to TRBJ1-2, with D possibly TRBD1 on 5 matching bases. Germline V gives CDR1 MNHEY, CDR2 SMNVEV (reference sequence). V lost 6 bases to trimming and J lost 6 bases, with 14 bases between them. The CDR3 runs 13 residues.

This clone has only one observation. The CDR3 spells CASSPWGGGRAYNEQFF. The CDR3 bases are TGTGCCAGCAGCCCCTGGGGTGGGGGAAGGGCCTACAATGAGCAGTTCTTC. The chain has TRBV11-2 and TRBJ2-1; D assignment may be TRBD1 or TRBD2 (5 bases each). Per germline, CDR1 SGHAT and CDR2 FQNNGV. V was cut by 5 bases and J by 2 bases, with 19 bases left in between. CDR3 length equals 17 residues.

As concerns this clone: This same CDR3 is encoded by further DNA sequences in the sample. This chain links TRBV27 with TRBJ1-1; D remains ambiguous. V shed 0 bases and J shed 3 bases, with 5 bases lying between them. Germline CDR1 reads MNHEY; CDR2 reads SMNVEV (reference sequence). The CDR3 runs to 13 residues. The CDR3 bases are TGTGCCAGCAGTTTATCCCGGTACACTGAAGCTTTCTTT. It is translated as CASSLSRYTEAFF.

The chain employs TRBV7-2 and TRBJ2-5; TRBD1 matches at 10 bases. The V segment lost 6 bases and the J segment 6 bases; nucleotides outside the gene matches: 10. The CDR3 sequence is 15 residues long. Looked up from germline, CDR1 is SGHTA and CDR2 is FQGNSA. The CDR3: CASSPSPGQGKTQYF. The CDR3 DNA reads TGTGCCAGCAGTCCATCTCCGGGACAGGGGAAGACCCAGTACTTC.

As concerns this clone: Other DNA sequences in the same sample also yield this CDR3. This rearrangement joins TRBV19 to TRBJ1-5, with 7 positions matching TRBD1. V shed 4 bases, J shed 2 bases, and the junction held 5 bases outside the gene matches. Germline CDR1 reads LNHDA; CDR2 reads SQIVND (reference sequence). This CDR3 region has 15 residues. CDR3 amino acids: CASSSDREGNQPQHF. CDR3 bases: TGTGCCAGTAGTAGTGACAGGGAGGGCAATCAGCCCCAGCATTTT.

The chain is built from TRBV28 and TRBJ1-5; no reliable D call. V lost 3 bases, J lost 0 bases, and 6 bases lay in between. Germline loops: CDR1 MDHEN, CDR2 SYDVKM. The length of the CDR3 is 14 residues. The CDR3 nucleotides read TGTGCCAGCAGTTTTTCGTATAGCAATCAGCCCCAGCATTTT. Translation: CASSFSYSNQPQHF.

Here the CDR3 reads CASSEFRGNYGYTF. The CDR3 DNA sequence: TGTGCCAGCAGTGAGTTCCGGGGAAACTATGGCTACACCTTC. The J gene is TRBJ1-2, the V gene TRBV6-1; D is unclear. CDR3 length equals 14 residues. Between the trimmed V and J ends, which lost 3 bases and 2 bases, there was a span of 10 bases. Germline CDR1 reads MNHNS; CDR2 reads SASEGT.

This clone was detected once. The chain combines TRBV9 with TRBJ2-1, with D unclear. The CDR3 sequence is 14 residues long. V lost 0 bases and J 8 bases, leaving 12 bases between the germline ends. Germline V gene lookup returns CDR1 SGDLS and CDR2 YYNGEE. DNA of the CDR3: TGTGCCAGCAGCGTAGCTCTGGCTAGTCATGAGCAGTTCTTC. It translates to CASSVALASHEQFF.

The chain recombines TRBV6-6 with TRBJ2-1; D is perhaps TRBD1 or TRBD2 (5 bases each). Trimming shortened V by 7 bases and J by 4 bases, and 17 bases separated the two germline ends. Germline loops: CDR1 MNHNY, CDR2 SVGAGI (reference sequence). CDR3 length: 15 amino acids. The CDR3 DNA reads TGTGCCAGCAAGGTGGGACCTTCCGGGTACAATGAGCAGTTCTTC. Its translation: CASKVGPSGYNEQFF.

The J gene is TRBJ2-5, the V gene TRBV6-5; TRBD2 is a possible D gene (5 bases). This CDR3 has 13 residues. Trimming removed 6 bases from V and 3 bases from J, with 11 bases in between. Germline assignment: CDR1 MNHEY and CDR2 SVGAGI. CDR3 protein: CASRRVGEETQYF. CDR3 DNA sequence: TGTGCCAGCAGGCGGGTGGGTGAAGAGACCCAGTACTTC.

This sequence joins TRBV28 and TRBJ1-1, with 8 bases aligning to TRBD1. From germline, CDR1 is MDHEN and CDR2 SYDVKM. J lost 5 bases, V lost 4 bases, and 12 bases had no gene match. The CDR3 runs to 16 residues. This CDR3 reads CASSSALQGGGTEAFF. CDR3 coding DNA: TGTGCCAGCAGTTCTGCGTTACAGGGGGGTGGAACTGAAGCTTTCTTT. The entire variable domain, with the rest obtained from reference TRBV28 and TRBJ1-1, is as follows: DVKVTQSSRYLVKRTGEKVFLECVQDMDHENMFWYRQDPGLGLRLIYFSYDVKMKEKGDIPEGYSVSREKKERFSLILESASTNQTSMYLCASSSALQGGGTEAFFGQGTRLTVV.

The chain employs TRBV5-4 and TRBJ2-5, with 8 bases lining up with TRBD2. CDR3 length: 15 residues. V trimming: 6 bases; J trimming: 1 base; junction bases outside the gene matches: 8. The germline V gene encodes CDR1 SGHNT and CDR2 YYREEE (reference sequence). In DNA, the CDR3 is TGTGCCAGCATGCGCGGGAGCGGGGGCCAAGAGACCCAGTACTTC. This encodes CASMRGSGGQETQYF.

V and J are TRBV19 and TRBJ2-1; 8 bases line up with TRBD1. Germline values: CDR1 LNHDA, CDR2 SQIVND (reference sequence). V lost 5 bases and J lost 0; bases outside the gene matches: 6. This CDR3 comprises 16 residues. Written as DNA, the CDR3 is TGTGCCAGTAGTCTGTACAGGGGGAGCTCCTACAATGAGCAGTTCTTC. Its translation is CASSLYRGSSYNEQFF.

V is TRBV29-1 and J is TRBJ2-1; D is ambiguous. CDR3 size: 15 residues. Trimming removed 3 bases from V and 4 bases from J, with 16 bases in between. Germline lookup yields CDR1 SQVTM and CDR2 ANQGSEA. The CDR3 loop is CSVEMPDSFYNEQFF. As DNA, the CDR3 is TGCAGCGTTGAGATGCCCGACTCCTTTTACAATGAGCAGTTCTTC.

The chain joins TRBV27 to TRBJ2-1; 8 positions agree with TRBD1. Germline assignment: CDR1 MNHEY and CDR2 SMNVEV (reference sequence). The ends lost 6 bases at V and 5 bases at J; junction bases unmatched: 6. The CDR3 is made up of 14 amino acids. Here the CDR3 reads CASRIQGGNNEQFF. CDR3 nucleotide sequence: TGTGCCAGCAGAATACAGGGGGGTAACAATGAGCAGTTCTTC.

V usage is TRBV27 and J usage is TRBJ2-7; 9 bases align to TRBD2. The V gene's germline CDR1 is MNHEY and CDR2 SMNVEV (reference sequence). The CDR3 is 15 residues long. V was clipped by 5 bases and J by 7 bases; unmatched bases: 12. The CDR3 nucleotides are TGTGCCAGCAGTCCTCTAGCGGGACCCCCGGGGGAGCAGTACTTC. Its translation: CASSPLAGPPGEQYF.

The CDR3 DNA sequence: TGTGCCAGCGGCGCTCCGACTAGCGGGAAGTTCGGGGAGCTGTTTTTT. This codes for CASGAPTSGKFGELFF. V usage is TRBV5-8 and J usage is TRBJ2-2; 11 positions match TRBD2. Germline V gene lookup returns CDR1 SGHTS and CDR2 YDEGEE. J was trimmed by 7 bases and V by 7 bases; bases with no gene match: 12. This CDR3 spans 16 amino acids.

The chain carries TRBV10-2 and TRBJ1-5, with D hard to call. There are 15 residues in the CDR3. V lost 3 bases, J lost 4 bases, and 13 bases lay in between. Germline CDR1 and CDR2: WSHSY and SAAADI. The CDR3 loop reads CASSESDWENQPQHF. The DNA for the CDR3 is TGCGCCAGCAGTGAAAGCGACTGGGAGAATCAGCCCCAGCATTTT.

The gene calls are TRBV7-3 and TRBJ2-1; D gene uncertain. Germline CDR1 is SGHTA and CDR2 is FQGTGA. The CDR3 runs to 15 residues. Trimming took 2 bases from V and 4 from J, leaving 12 bases between them. CDR3 sequence (DNA): TGTGCCAGCAGCTTAGGCCGGATCGGATACAATGAGCAGTTCTTC. Residues: CASSLGRIGYNEQFF.

The chain recombines TRBV27 with TRBJ1-2; tentative D call: TRBD1 (5 bases). Germline CDR1 MNHEY, CDR2 SMNVEV (reference sequence). This CDR3 is 13 amino acids long. V was clipped by 5 bases and J by 2 bases, with 9 bases between them. Here the CDR3 reads CASSTDINYGYTF. CDR3 DNA sequence: TGTGCCAGCAGTACGGACATAAACTATGGCTACACCTTC.

The genes are TRBV5-6 and TRBJ1-5; the D gene is possibly TRBD1 (5 bases). CDR3 length: 15 residues. The V end was cut by 1 base, the J end by 2 bases, with 10 bases between. Germline V lookup: CDR1 SGHDT, CDR2 YYEEEE. CDR3 nucleotides: TGTGCCAGCAGCTTGTCGACAGCTCGCAATCAGCCCCAGCATTTT. Its protein is CASSLSTARNQPQHF.

V gene TRBV5-1 combines with J gene TRBJ2-7, with TRBD2 identical over 11 bases. In germline, CDR1 is SGHRS, CDR2 YFSETQ. The CDR3 contains 13 residues. The ends lost 5 bases at V and 4 bases at J; junction bases unmatched: 2. The CDR3 region is CASRGLAAYEQYF. The CDR3 region has the DNA TGCGCCAGCAGGGGACTAGCGGCTTACGAGCAGTACTTC.

Here the CDR3 DNA reads TGTGCCAGCAGCTTAGGGGGGGCCAAAAACATTCAGTACTTC. Protein sequence: CASSLGGAKNIQYF. The chain couples TRBV7-2 to TRBJ2-4; D is tentatively TRBD1 or TRBD2 (5 bases each). The CDR3 spans 14 residues. Germline CDR1 and CDR2: SGHTA and FQGNSA. V was shortened by 1 base and J by 1 base, with 5 bases between the two germline ends.

The chain recombines TRBV2 with TRBJ1-1; D gene unclear. The V gene's germline CDR1 is SNHLY and CDR2 FYNNEI. This CDR3 contains 15 residues. Trimming took 7 bases from V and 0 from J, leaving 15 bases between them. CDR3 sequence: CASKLWVSMNTEAFF. The CDR3 DNA is TGTGCCAGCAAACTATGGGTTTCTATGAACACTGAAGCTTTCTTT. Together with reference TRBV2 and TRBJ1-1, the CDR3 gives the full variable domain: EPEVTQTPSHQVTQMGQEVILRCVPISNHLYFYWYRQILGQKVEFLVSFYNNEISEKSEIFDDQFSVERPDGSNFTLKIRSTKLEDSAMYFCASKLWVSMNTEAFFGQGTRLTVV.

This chain connects TRBV6-1 to TRBJ2-5; TRBD1 matches 9 bases. Germline CDR1 is MNHNS and CDR2 is SASEGT. CDR3 length: 15 amino acids. Trimming took 1 base from V and 5 from J; bases not matched to a gene: 5. CDR3 region: CASSEGQGGRETQYF. CDR3 nucleotides: TGTGCCAGCAGTGAAGGACAGGGGGGACGGGAGACCCAGTACTTC.

This clone was seen more than once but under ten times. The CDR3 DNA reads TGTGCCAGCAGCTTAATCGGATCGAACACTGAAGCTTTCTTT. Translation gives CASSLIGSNTEAFF. This chain links TRBV7-9 with TRBJ1-1; D remains ambiguous. Looked up from germline, CDR1 is SEHNR and CDR2 is FQNEAQ (reference sequence). CDR3 length: 14 residues. V dropped 2 bases and J dropped 1 base, with 8 bases sitting between them.

This rearrangement joins TRBV7-9 to TRBJ1-5; the D is unclear. The CDR3 loop spans 12 amino acids. Trimming cost V 3 bases and J 12 bases, with 12 bases left between them. The germline V gene encodes CDR1 SEHNR and CDR2 FQNEAQ (reference sequence). The CDR3 reads CASSFGTDLQHF. CDR3 in DNA: TGTGCCAGCAGCTTTGGTACGGACCTCCAGCATTTT.

The chain is built from TRBV19 and TRBJ1-1; 7 nucleotides align to TRBD1. With V trimmed by 4 bases and J by 1 base, 6 bases remained unmatched. This CDR3 spans 15 amino acids. Germline values: CDR1 LNHDA, CDR2 SQIVND (reference sequence). The CDR3 DNA reads as TGTGCCAGTAGTACATTAGGGGGCCCGAACACTGAAGCTTTCTTT. Its protein product is CASSTLGGPNTEAFF.

The chain's CDR3 is CASSLAEQGHYGYTF. CDR3 in DNA: TGTGCCAGCAGCTTAGCGGAACAGGGTCACTATGGCTACACCTTC. The chain uses TRBV7-3 and TRBJ1-2, with D possibly TRBD1 on 6 matching bases. CDR1 SGHTA and CDR2 FQGTGA come from the germline V gene. The length of the CDR3 is 15 residues. V lost 2 bases, J lost 3 bases, and 13 bases lay in between. The full variable domain, rest sourced from reference TRBV7-3 and TRBJ1-2, is GAGVSQTPSNKVTEKGKYVELRCDPISGHTALYWYRQSLGQGPEFLIYFQGTGAADDSGLPNDRFFAVRPEGSVSTLKIQRTERGDSAVYLCASSLAEQGHYGYTFGSGTRLTVV.